These 2 T cell receptor beta chains were all obtained from the same sample, sequenced in a study of T cell responses to AZD1222 COVID-19 vaccine (dated by TCRdb to about 2021). The library was obtained by the immunoSEQ multiplex PCR assay. Entries here come from immuneACCESS through TCRdb and include only in-frame sequences with V and J called. Some clones fail to appear in such tables; in the studies checked, an unresolved V gene covers under half of the shortfall, and the cause of the remainder is unknown. This sample gives about 160,000 clones in total; approximately 91% of them show up just once. Under 2.5% of the sample comes from the top ten. The time point label corresponds to: baseline before first vaccination. The sample was peripheral blood, taken on day 0 of AZD1222 vaccination. The source is an adult in good health.

The chain recombines TRBV19 with TRBJ2-7; D is possibly TRBD2 (6 bases). CDR3 size: 17 residues. The ends were cut back, 5 bases at V and 2 bases at J, with 22 bases in the middle. Germline CDR1 is LNHDA and CDR2 is SQIVND (reference sequence). DNA for the CDR3: TGTGCCAGTAGTGTGTTCTCCCCGGCTAGCGTGACCTACGAGCAGTACTTC. Translated, it gives CASSVFSPASVTYEQYF.

The genes are TRBV15 and TRBJ1-6; 11 nucleotides line up with TRBD1. V shed 1 base and J 8 bases; nucleotides not matched to a gene: 7. Per the germline V gene, CDR1 is LNHNV and CDR2 is YYDKDF (reference sequence). This CDR3 region has 17 residues. The DNA for the CDR3 is TGTGCCACCAGCAGAGGGGGACAGGGGGGAACAGATTCACCCCTCCACTTT. Protein sequence: CATSRGGQGGTDSPLHF.